This T cell receptor (beta chain) came from a study of identical twins. TCRdb used MiXCR to reprocess the 5' RACE reads, holding one entry per CDR3 protein. The sample comprises a few hundred thousand distinct CDR3 sequences, roughly a quarter of which are singletons, and about 3% rests with the top ten. In this sample, this clonotype turned up once. This sample was also put to use in a study of T cells expressing NK-cell markers.

The sequenced material came from CD4+ T cells sorted from blood. The source of this sequence is a woman between 18 and 30 years old in good health.

CDR3 DNA: TGTGCCAGCAGTCGCTCCCGGGACAGGGCCCAAGAGACCCAGTACTTC. This codes for CASSRSRDRAQETQYF. V usage is TRBV6-1 and J usage is TRBJ2-5, with 9 positions matching TRBD1. V shed 5 bases and J 1 base; nucleotides not matched to a gene: 8. Per germline, CDR1 MNHNS and CDR2 SASEGT. This CDR3 has 16 residues.